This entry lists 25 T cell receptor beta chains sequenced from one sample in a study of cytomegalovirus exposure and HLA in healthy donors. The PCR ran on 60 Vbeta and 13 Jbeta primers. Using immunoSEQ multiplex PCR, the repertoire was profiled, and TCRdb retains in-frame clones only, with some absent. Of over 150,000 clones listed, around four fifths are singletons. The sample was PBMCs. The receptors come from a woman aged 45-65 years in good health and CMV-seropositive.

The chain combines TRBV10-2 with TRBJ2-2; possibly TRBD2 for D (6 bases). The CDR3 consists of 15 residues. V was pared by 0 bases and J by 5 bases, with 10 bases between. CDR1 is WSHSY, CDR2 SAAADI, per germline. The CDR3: CASSESSGGTGELFF. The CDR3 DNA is TGCGCCAGCAGTGAGTCGTCCGGGGGTACCGGGGAGCTGTTTTTT.

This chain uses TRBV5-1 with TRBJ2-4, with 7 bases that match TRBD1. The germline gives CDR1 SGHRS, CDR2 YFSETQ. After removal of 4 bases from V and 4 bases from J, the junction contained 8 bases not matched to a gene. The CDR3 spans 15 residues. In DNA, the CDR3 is TGCGCCAGCAGCCCCCGGGACAGTGTTAAAAACATTCAGTACTTC. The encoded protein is CASSPRDSVKNIQYF.

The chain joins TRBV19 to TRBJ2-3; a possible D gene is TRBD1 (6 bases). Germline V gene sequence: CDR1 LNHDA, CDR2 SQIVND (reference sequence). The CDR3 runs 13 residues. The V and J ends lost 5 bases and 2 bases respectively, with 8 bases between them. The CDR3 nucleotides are TGTGCCAGTAGTTCAGGGGACACAGATACGCAGTATTTT. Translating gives CASSSGDTDTQYF.

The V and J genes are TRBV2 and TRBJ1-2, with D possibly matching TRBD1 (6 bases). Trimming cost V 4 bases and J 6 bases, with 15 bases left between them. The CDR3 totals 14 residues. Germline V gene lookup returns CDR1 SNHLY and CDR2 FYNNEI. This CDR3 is CASSGGDNLDGYTF. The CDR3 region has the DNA TGTGCCAGCAGTGGTGGGGACAACCTGGATGGCTACACCTTC. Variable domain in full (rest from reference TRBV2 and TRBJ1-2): EPEVTQTPSHQVTQMGQEVILRCVPISNHLYFYWYRQILGQKVEFLVSFYNNEISEKSEIFDDQFSVERPDGSNFTLKIRSTKLEDSAMYFCASSGGDNLDGYTFGSGTRLTVV.

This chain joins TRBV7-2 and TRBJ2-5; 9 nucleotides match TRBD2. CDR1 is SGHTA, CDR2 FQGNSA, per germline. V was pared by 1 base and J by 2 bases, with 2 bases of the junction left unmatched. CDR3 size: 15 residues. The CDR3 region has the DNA TGTGCCAGCAGCTTAGACAGCGGGGGGCAAGAGACCCAGTACTTC. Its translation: CASSLDSGGQETQYF.

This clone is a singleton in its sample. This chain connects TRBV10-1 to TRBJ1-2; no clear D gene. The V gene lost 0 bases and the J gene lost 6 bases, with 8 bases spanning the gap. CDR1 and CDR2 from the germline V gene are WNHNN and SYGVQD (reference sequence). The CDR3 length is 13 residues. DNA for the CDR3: TGCGCCAGCAGTGAGTCTCGCAGTCATGGCTACACCTTC. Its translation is CASSESRSHGYTF.

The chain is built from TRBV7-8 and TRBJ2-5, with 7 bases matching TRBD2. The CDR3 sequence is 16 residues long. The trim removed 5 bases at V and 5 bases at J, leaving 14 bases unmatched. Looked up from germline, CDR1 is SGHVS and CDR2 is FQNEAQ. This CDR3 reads CASSGIGTTRVETQYF. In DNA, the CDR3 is TGTGCCAGCAGCGGAATCGGGACTACACGGGTCGAGACCCAGTACTTC.

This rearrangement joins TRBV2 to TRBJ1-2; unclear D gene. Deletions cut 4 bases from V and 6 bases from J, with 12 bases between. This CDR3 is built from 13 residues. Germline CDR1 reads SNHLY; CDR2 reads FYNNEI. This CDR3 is CASSGGGHNGYTF. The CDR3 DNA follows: TGTGCCAGCAGTGGCGGAGGGCATAATGGCTACACCTTC. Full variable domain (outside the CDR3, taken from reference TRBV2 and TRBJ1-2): EPEVTQTPSHQVTQMGQEVILRCVPISNHLYFYWYRQILGQKVEFLVSFYNNEISEKSEIFDDQFSVERPDGSNFTLKIRSTKLEDSAMYFCASSGGGHNGYTFGSGTRLTVV.

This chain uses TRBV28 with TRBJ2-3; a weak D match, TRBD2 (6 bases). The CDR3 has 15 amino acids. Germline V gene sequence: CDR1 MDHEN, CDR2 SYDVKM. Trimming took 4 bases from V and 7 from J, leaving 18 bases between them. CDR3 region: CASSSLGASVHTQYF. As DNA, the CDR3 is TGTGCCAGCAGTTCCTTAGGGGCTAGCGTTCATACGCAGTATTTT.

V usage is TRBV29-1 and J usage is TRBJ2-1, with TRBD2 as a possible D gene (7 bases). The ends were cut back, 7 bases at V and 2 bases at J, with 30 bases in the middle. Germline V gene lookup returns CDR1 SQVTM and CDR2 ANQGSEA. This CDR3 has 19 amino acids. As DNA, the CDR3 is TGCAGCGCCGGAGGGGTGAAGGCTAGCGGAGAGGGGGCCTACAATGAGCAGTTCTTC. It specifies CSAGGVKASGEGAYNEQFF.

The DNA of the CDR3 is TGTGCCAGCAGTCGACAGGAGACTTACTCCTACAATGAGCAGTTCTTC. Translated, it gives CASSRQETYSYNEQFF. The chain combines TRBV28 with TRBJ2-1, with D perhaps matching TRBD1 (6 bases). With 5 bases removed from V and 0 bases from J, the gap between germline ends came to 14 bases. CDR1 is MDHEN and CDR2 is SYDVKM in the germline V gene. The CDR3 has 16 residues.

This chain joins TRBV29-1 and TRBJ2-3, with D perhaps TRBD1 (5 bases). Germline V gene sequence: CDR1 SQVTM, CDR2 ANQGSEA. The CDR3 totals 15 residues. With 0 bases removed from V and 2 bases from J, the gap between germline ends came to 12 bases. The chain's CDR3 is CSVEETGQTTDTQYF. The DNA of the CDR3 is TGCAGCGTTGAAGAAACAGGACAAACCACAGATACGCAGTATTTT.

CDR3: CASSPGQPLEAFF. DNA for the CDR3: TGTGCCAGCAGCCCGGGACAGCCGCTTGAAGCTTTCTTT. The V call is TRBV7-9, the J call TRBJ1-1, with 7 bases aligning to TRBD1. This CDR3 contains 13 residues. J lost 7 bases, V lost 5 bases, and 7 bases had no gene match. Germline-derived CDR1 and CDR2 are SEHNR and FQNEAQ (reference sequence). Full variable domain (missing parts from reference TRBV7-9 and TRBJ1-1): DTGVSQNPRHKITKRGQNVTFRCDPISEHNRLYWYRQTLGQGPEFLTYFQNEAQLEKSRLLSDRFSAERPKGSFSTLEIQRTEQGDSAMYLCASSPGQPLEAFFGQGTRLTVV.

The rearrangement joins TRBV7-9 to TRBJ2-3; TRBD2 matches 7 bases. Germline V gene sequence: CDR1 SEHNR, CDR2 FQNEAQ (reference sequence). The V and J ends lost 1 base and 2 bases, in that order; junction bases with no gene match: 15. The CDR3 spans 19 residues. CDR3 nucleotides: TGTGCCAGCAGCTTAGGCTGGGGTCGGGGGGACCCTTTCACAGATACGCAGTATTTT. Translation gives CASSLGWGRGDPFTDTQYF.

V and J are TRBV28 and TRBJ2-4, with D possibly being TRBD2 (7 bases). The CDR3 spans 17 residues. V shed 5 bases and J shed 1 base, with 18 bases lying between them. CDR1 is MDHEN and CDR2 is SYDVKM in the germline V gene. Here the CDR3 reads CASSAIGGQGAKNIQYF. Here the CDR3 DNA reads TGTGCCAGCAGTGCCATCGGGGGGCAAGGGGCCAAAAACATTCAGTACTTC.

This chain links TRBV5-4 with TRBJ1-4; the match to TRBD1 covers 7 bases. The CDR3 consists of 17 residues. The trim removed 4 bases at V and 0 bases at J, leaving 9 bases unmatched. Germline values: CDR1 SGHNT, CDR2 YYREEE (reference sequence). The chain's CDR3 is CASSIGGTVATNEKLFF. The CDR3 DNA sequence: TGTGCCAGCAGCATAGGTGGGACAGTAGCAACTAATGAAAAACTGTTTTTT.

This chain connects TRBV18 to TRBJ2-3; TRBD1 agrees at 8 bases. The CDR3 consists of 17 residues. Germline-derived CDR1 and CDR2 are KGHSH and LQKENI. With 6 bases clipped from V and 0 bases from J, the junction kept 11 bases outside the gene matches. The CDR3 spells CASSSGTGDSSTDTQYF. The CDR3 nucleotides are TGTGCCAGCTCGTCCGGGACAGGAGACTCTAGCACAGATACGCAGTATTTT. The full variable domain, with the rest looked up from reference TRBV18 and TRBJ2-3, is NAGVMQNPRHLVRRRGQEARLRCSPMKGHSHVYWYRQLPEEGLKFMVYLQKENIIDESGMPKERFSAEFPKEGPSILRIQQVVRGDSAAYFCASSSGTGDSSTDTQYFGPGTRLTVL.

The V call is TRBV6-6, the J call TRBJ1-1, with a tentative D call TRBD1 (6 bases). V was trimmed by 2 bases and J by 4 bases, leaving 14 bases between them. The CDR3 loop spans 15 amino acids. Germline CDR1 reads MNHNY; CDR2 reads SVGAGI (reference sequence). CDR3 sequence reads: CASSYEARGGTEAFF. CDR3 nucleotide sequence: TGTGCCAGCAGTTACGAGGCGAGGGGGGGCACTGAAGCTTTCTTT.

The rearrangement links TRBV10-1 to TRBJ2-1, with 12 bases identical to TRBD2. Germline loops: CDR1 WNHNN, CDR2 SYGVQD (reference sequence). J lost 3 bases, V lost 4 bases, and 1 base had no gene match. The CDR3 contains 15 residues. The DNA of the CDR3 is TGCGCCAGCAGTGGGGGACTAGCGGGCTACAATGAGCAGTTCTTC. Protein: CASSGGLAGYNEQFF.

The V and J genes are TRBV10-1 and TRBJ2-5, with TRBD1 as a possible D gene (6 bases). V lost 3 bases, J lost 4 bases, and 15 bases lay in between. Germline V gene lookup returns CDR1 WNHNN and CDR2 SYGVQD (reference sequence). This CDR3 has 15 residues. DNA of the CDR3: TGCGCCAGCAGTGAAACCGGGACACTCGCAGAGACCCAGTACTTC. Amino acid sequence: CASSETGTLAETQYF.

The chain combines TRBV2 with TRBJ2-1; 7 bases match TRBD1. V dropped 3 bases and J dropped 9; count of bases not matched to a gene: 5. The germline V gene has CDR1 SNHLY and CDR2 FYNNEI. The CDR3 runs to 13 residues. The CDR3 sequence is CASSEEQGSEQFF. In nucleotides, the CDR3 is TGTGCCAGCAGTGAGGAACAGGGGAGTGAGCAGTTCTTC.

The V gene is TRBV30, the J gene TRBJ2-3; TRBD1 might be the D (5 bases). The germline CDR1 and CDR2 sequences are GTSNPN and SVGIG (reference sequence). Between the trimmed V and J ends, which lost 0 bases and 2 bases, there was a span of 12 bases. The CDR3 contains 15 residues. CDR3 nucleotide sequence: TGTGCCTGGAGTGTAAAGCAGGGCTCCACAGATACGCAGTATTTT. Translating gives CAWSVKQGSTDTQYF.

DNA of the CDR3: TGTGCCAGCAGCCTCCAGGGGGCTACCAAAAACATTCAGTACTTC. It yields the protein CASSLQGATKNIQYF. This chain joins TRBV7-2 and TRBJ2-4; 8 bases are shared with TRBD1. Germline V gives CDR1 SGHTA, CDR2 FQGNSA. There are 15 residues in the CDR3. The ends lost 5 bases at V and 2 bases at J; junction bases unmatched: 5.

CDR3 in DNA: TGCGCCAGCAGCTTGACTAGCGGGAGGACGTACAATGAGCAGTTCTTC. It is translated as CASSLTSGRTYNEQFF. This chain uses TRBV5-1 with TRBJ2-1; the match to TRBD2 covers 12 bases. Germline lookup yields CDR1 SGHRS and CDR2 YFSETQ. The ends lost 1 base at V and 4 bases at J; junction bases unmatched: 3. The length of the CDR3 is 16 residues. Variable domain in full (rest from reference TRBV5-1 and TRBJ2-1): KAGVTQTPRYLIKTRGQQVTLSCSPISGHRSVSWYQQTPGQGLQFLFEYFSETQRNKGNFPGRFSGRQFSNSRSEMNVSTLELGDSALYLCASSLTSGRTYNEQFFGPGTRLTVL.

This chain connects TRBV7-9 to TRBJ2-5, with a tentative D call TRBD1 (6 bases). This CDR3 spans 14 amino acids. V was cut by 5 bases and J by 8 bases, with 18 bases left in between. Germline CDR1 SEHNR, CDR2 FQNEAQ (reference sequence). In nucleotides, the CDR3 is TGTGCCAGCAGCCCATTCCGACAGGTGGAAACCCAGTACTTC. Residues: CASSPFRQVETQYF. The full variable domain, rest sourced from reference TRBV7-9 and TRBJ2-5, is DTGVSQNPRHKITKRGQNVTFRCDPISEHNRLYWYRQTLGQGPEFLTYFQNEAQLEKSRLLSDRFSAERPKGSFSTLEIQRTEQGDSAMYLCASSPFRQVETQYFGPGTRLLVL.